The clone carrying this T cell receptor beta chain was observed many times. Antigen specificity is unknown. The CDR3 consists of 13 residues. Germline CDR1 is SQVTM and CDR2 is ANQGSEA. V gave up 7 bases and J gave up 5 bases, with 17 bases separating them. This record belongs to a study of T-cell memory formation after mild COVID-19. MiXCR was run by TCRdb on the 5' RACE reads, yielding one entry per CDR3 protein. The repertoire includes roughly 50,000 distinct CDR3 sequences, around a tenth of them detected once, and more than 1% sits in the top ten. Study-wide results and caveats: Prior to infection, memory already included some responding clones, suggesting cross-reactive memory joined.

Specimen: PBMCs or a T cell subset sorted from them (not recorded which). V and J are TRBV29-1 and TRBJ2-5; tentative D call: TRBD2 (5 bases). This TCR was sampled from a man younger than 30 who had mild COVID-19 (a few samples of this study predate the infection). Cell type and time point are not known. The CDR3, as DNA: TGCAGCGCTAGGACTCAACCATGGGAGACCCAGTACTTC. Translating gives CSARTQPWETQYF.